This T cell receptor beta chain was identified during a study of blood T cell repertoires in COVID-19. Study in general: PBMCs, B-cell-depleted T cells, or T cells provided the cDNA or gDNA that made up the material.

How the authors handled the data: Nucleated cell counts were estimated from reference gene primer amplification. Sequenced by immunoSEQ multiplex PCR; TCRdb stores in-frame clones only, minus some. V, J and clone size reflect that table, while D and trimming were determined from the DNA. The sample lists about 200,000 clones, roughly 83% occurring once. The source of this sequence is a man aged 40-55 years with acute or convalescent COVID-19. What was sequenced was peripheral blood.

CDR3 amino acids: CAISEGRYEQYF. The CDR3 region has the DNA TGTGCCATCAGTGAGGGGCGTTACGAGCAGTACTTC. The chain carries TRBV10-3 and TRBJ2-7, with unresolved D. The CDR3 is 12 amino acids. Germline V gives CDR1 ENHRY, CDR2 SYGVKD. Between the trimmed V and J ends, which lost 2 bases and 4 bases, there was a span of 6 bases.